Listed below are T cell receptor beta chains from one sample, sequenced in a study of radiotherapy plus CTLA-4 blockade in lung cancer. This table comes from immunoSEQ multiplex PCR, and its TCRdb copy is limited to in-frame clones, with some not included. The table shows around 82,000 clones, with around 78% occurring only once. This sample comprised peripheral blood, obtained from a patient treated with radiotherapy plus ipilimumab. These receptors all come from a human donor with non-small cell lung cancer whose response to radiotherapy plus ipilimumab could not be evaluated. Some clones in this sample may be carry-over from other donors' samples. Both conserved end residues are part of each CDR3. Each record gives: D gene, clone size, J gene, V gene, CDR3 protein, CDR3 DNA. D genes are given only for firm matches. For some rows the clone size is stated as once, few or many, or as a class when expanded; others skip it.

d_call: TRBD1
clone_size: .
j_call: TRBJ2-7
v_call: TRBV6-5
cdr3_aa: CASRRGQGAYEQYF
cdr3_nt: TGTGCCAGCAGACGAGGACAGGGGGCATACGAGCAGTACTTC

d_call: .
clone_size: few
j_call: TRBJ1-4
v_call: TRBV4-2
cdr3_aa: CASSQDRGSNEKLFF
cdr3_nt: TGTGCCAGCAGCCAAGACCGCGGAAGTAATGAAAAACTGTTTTTT

d_call: TRBD1
clone_size: .
j_call: TRBJ2-5
v_call: TRBV9
cdr3_aa: CASSHGSGTGGGETQYF
cdr3_nt: TGTGCCAGCAGCCATGGATCCGGGACAGGGGGCGGGGAGACCCAGTACTTC

d_call: TRBD2
clone_size: few
j_call: TRBJ2-3
v_call: TRBV2
cdr3_aa: CASSEALRGGGGDTQYF
cdr3_nt: TGTGCCAGCAGTGAAGCGCTTCGGGGCGGGGGTGGAGATACGCAGTATTTT

d_call: .
clone_size: .
j_call: TRBJ2-1
v_call: TRBV4-3
cdr3_aa: CASSQVGARYNEQFF
cdr3_nt: TGCGCCAGCAGCCAAGTGGGGGCTCGGTACAATGAGCAGTTCTTC

d_call: .
clone_size: once
j_call: TRBJ1-1
v_call: TRBV28
cdr3_aa: CASSLPSGGANTEAFF
cdr3_nt: TGTGCCAGCAGTCTCCCGTCCGGGGGAGCGAACACTGAAGCTTTCTTT

d_call: TRBD2
clone_size: .
j_call: TRBJ2-4
v_call: TRBV7-9
cdr3_aa: CACGRGLAGPGGNIQYF
cdr3_nt: TGTGCCTGCGGGCGGGGACTAGCGGGTCCGGGCGGTAACATTCAGTACTTC

d_call: .
clone_size: .
j_call: TRBJ2-5
v_call: TRBV5-1
cdr3_aa: CASGQGGGETQYF
cdr3_nt: TGCGCCAGCGGACAAGGGGGGGGAGAGACCCAGTACTTC

d_call: TRBD1
clone_size: .
j_call: TRBJ1-4
v_call: TRBV19
cdr3_aa: CASSLPGQYNEKLFF
cdr3_nt: TGTGCCAGTAGTTTACCGGGACAGTATAATGAAAAACTGTTTTTT

d_call: TRBD1
clone_size: .
j_call: TRBJ1-2
v_call: TRBV6-5
cdr3_aa: CASKRQGAWYGYTF
cdr3_nt: TGTGCCAGCAAGCGACAGGGGGCTTGGTATGGCTACACCTTC

d_call: TRBD2
clone_size: .
j_call: TRBJ2-7
v_call: TRBV7-2
cdr3_aa: CASSLYGSGGTYEQYF
cdr3_nt: TGTGCCAGCAGCTTATACGGTAGCGGGGGGACCTACGAGCAGTACTTC

d_call: .
clone_size: .
j_call: TRBJ2-3
v_call: TRBV18
cdr3_aa: CASSPNRVADTQYF
cdr3_nt: TGTGCCAGCTCACCGAACAGGGTGGCAGATACGCAGTATTTT

d_call: .
clone_size: once
j_call: TRBJ2-3
v_call: TRBV6-5
cdr3_aa: CASSPGWPSTDTQYF
cdr3_nt: TGTGCCAGCAGTCCCGGGTGGCCCAGCACAGATACGCAGTATTTT

d_call: .
clone_size: .
j_call: TRBJ2-7
v_call: TRBV9
cdr3_aa: CASSPKRLVSEQYF
cdr3_nt: TGTGCCAGCAGCCCAAAGAGACTAGTATCCGAGCAGTACTTC

d_call: .
clone_size: .
j_call: TRBJ2-7
v_call: TRBV2
cdr3_aa: CASGVPRVDSYEQYF
cdr3_nt: TGTGCCAGCGGGGTGCCCAGGGTCGATTCCTACGAGCAGTACTTC

d_call: .
clone_size: .
j_call: TRBJ2-2
v_call: TRBV29-1
cdr3_aa: CSVDGGTGELFF
cdr3_nt: TGCAGCGTTGATGGCGGGACCGGGGAGCTGTTTTTT

d_call: TRBD1
clone_size: once
j_call: TRBJ1-2
v_call: TRBV28
cdr3_aa: CASSFWGQANYGYTF
cdr3_nt: TGTGCCAGCAGTTTTTGGGGACAGGCTAACTATGGCTACACCTTC

d_call: TRBD1
clone_size: .
j_call: TRBJ1-2
v_call: TRBV11-2
cdr3_aa: CASSSDRGIGGYTF
cdr3_nt: TGTGCCAGCAGCTCGGACAGGGGAATAGGCGGCTACACCTTC

d_call: TRBD1
clone_size: .
j_call: TRBJ2-5
v_call: TRBV7-9
cdr3_aa: CASSRQGAQETQYF
cdr3_nt: TGTGCCAGCAGCCGACAGGGGGCCCAAGAGACCCAGTACTTC

d_call: TRBD1
clone_size: once
j_call: TRBJ1-6
v_call: TRBV19
cdr3_aa: CASSSTGASNSPLHF
cdr3_nt: TGTGCCAGTAGTAGTACAGGGGCGAGTAATTCACCCCTCCACTTT

d_call: .
clone_size: .
j_call: TRBJ1-1
v_call: TRBV6-5
cdr3_aa: CASSYSTWQRVEAFF
cdr3_nt: TGTGCCAGCAGTTACTCGACTTGGCAGAGAGTTGAAGCTTTCTTT

d_call: TRBD1
clone_size: once
j_call: TRBJ1-1
v_call: TRBV18
cdr3_aa: CASSPRLDRGNTEAFF
cdr3_nt: TGTGCCAGCTCACCACGACTGGACAGGGGAAACACTGAAGCTTTCTTT

d_call: .
clone_size: few
j_call: TRBJ1-4
v_call: TRBV2
cdr3_aa: CASVSQGRGEKLFF
cdr3_nt: TGTGCCAGCGTCTCACAGGGAAGAGGTGAAAAACTGTTTTTT

d_call: .
clone_size: .
j_call: TRBJ1-4
v_call: TRBV7-9
cdr3_aa: CASSPRGGRGGEKLFF
cdr3_nt: TGTGCCAGCAGTCCAAGAGGTGGCAGGGGTGGAGAAAAACTGTTTTTT

d_call: .
clone_size: .
j_call: TRBJ2-7
v_call: TRBV28
cdr3_aa: CASSPPGFYEQYF
cdr3_nt: TGTGCCAGCAGTCCCCCAGGGTTCTACGAGCAGTACTTC

d_call: TRBD1
clone_size: .
j_call: TRBJ2-2
v_call: TRBV5-4
cdr3_aa: CASSLAGQGIGGELFF
cdr3_nt: TGTGCCAGCAGCTTGGCGGGACAGGGGATCGGCGGGGAGCTGTTTTTT

d_call: TRBD1
clone_size: .
j_call: TRBJ2-1
v_call: TRBV5-1
cdr3_aa: CASSLGTGGHNEQFF
cdr3_nt: TGCGCCAGCAGCTTAGGGACAGGGGGGCACAATGAGCAGTTCTTC

d_call: TRBD1
clone_size: .
j_call: TRBJ1-5
v_call: TRBV6-5
cdr3_aa: CASSGTGGNQPQHF
cdr3_nt: TGTGCCAGCAGTGGGACAGGGGGAAATCAGCCCCAGCATTTT

d_call: .
clone_size: few
j_call: TRBJ1-4
v_call: TRBV5-4
cdr3_aa: CASSLGQSEKLFF
cdr3_nt: TGTGCCAGCAGCTTGGGGCAGTCTGAAAAACTGTTTTTT

d_call: TRBD1
clone_size: .
j_call: TRBJ2-5
v_call: TRBV4-3
cdr3_aa: CASSQDPPYLGQGEVETQYF
cdr3_nt: TGCGCCAGCAGCCAAGATCCCCCCTATTTAGGACAGGGAGAAGTAGAGACCCAGTACTTC

d_call: .
clone_size: .
j_call: TRBJ1-2
v_call: TRBV2
cdr3_aa: CASSGVDRWNYGYTF
cdr3_nt: TGTGCCAGCAGTGGGGTTGACAGGTGGAACTATGGCTACACCTTC

d_call: TRBD1
clone_size: .
j_call: TRBJ1-5
v_call: TRBV19
cdr3_aa: CASTIWDRGNQPQHF
cdr3_nt: TGTGCCAGTACCATCTGGGACAGGGGGAATCAGCCCCAGCATTTT

d_call: .
clone_size: once
j_call: TRBJ1-5
v_call: TRBV4-1
cdr3_aa: CASSQDYPRGHQPQHF
cdr3_nt: TGCGCCAGCAGCCAAGATTACCCCAGGGGCCATCAGCCCCAGCATTTT

d_call: .
clone_size: .
j_call: TRBJ1-4
v_call: TRBV18
cdr3_aa: CASSPPYGPINEKLFF
cdr3_nt: TGTGCCAGCTCACCACCCTACGGTCCAATCAACGAAAAACTGTTTTTT

d_call: .
clone_size: .
j_call: TRBJ2-3
v_call: TRBV11-2
cdr3_aa: CASSLNGVGDTQYF
cdr3_nt: TGTGCCAGCAGCTTAAACGGAGTAGGAGATACGCAGTATTTT

d_call: TRBD2
clone_size: .
j_call: TRBJ2-4
v_call: TRBV5-1
cdr3_aa: CASSLGVLAGVAKNIQYF
cdr3_nt: TGCGCCAGCAGCTTGGGGGTACTAGCGGGGGTAGCCAAAAACATTCAGTACTTC

d_call: TRBD2
clone_size: .
j_call: TRBJ2-7
v_call: TRBV6-6
cdr3_aa: CASGGEHEQYF
cdr3_nt: TGTGCCAGCGGGGGGGAGCACGAGCAGTACTTC

d_call: .
clone_size: .
j_call: TRBJ2-1
v_call: TRBV5-1
cdr3_aa: CASSSGEAVNEQFF
cdr3_nt: TGCGCCAGCAGCTCAGGGGAAGCGGTCAATGAGCAGTTCTTC

d_call: TRBD2
clone_size: few
j_call: TRBJ2-7
v_call: TRBV4-1
cdr3_aa: CASSQGGGEQYF
cdr3_nt: TGCGCCAGCAGCCAAGGCGGGGGCGAGCAGTACTTC

d_call: TRBD2
clone_size: .
j_call: TRBJ2-7
v_call: TRBV7-2
cdr3_aa: CASSLAPSGGVYEQYF
cdr3_nt: TGTGCCAGCAGCTTAGCGCCTAGCGGGGGTGTCTACGAGCAGTACTTC

d_call: TRBD1
clone_size: .
j_call: TRBJ2-4
v_call: TRBV28
cdr3_aa: CASSPLGGTGVRRATRDIQYF
cdr3_nt: TGTGCCAGCAGCCCCCTCGGCGGGACAGGGGTTCGTAGGGCGACTAGGGACATTCAGTACTTC

d_call: .
clone_size: once
j_call: TRBJ1-2
v_call: TRBV7-9
cdr3_aa: CASSTRQPAYGYTF
cdr3_nt: TGTGCCAGCAGCACCCGACAGCCGGCGTATGGCTACACCTTC

d_call: .
clone_size: .
j_call: TRBJ1-1
v_call: TRBV6-1
cdr3_aa: CASTGGSTEAFF
cdr3_nt: TGTGCCAGCACCGGGGGGTCCACTGAAGCTTTCTTT

d_call: TRBD1
clone_size: .
j_call: TRBJ1-5
v_call: TRBV7-2
cdr3_aa: CASSSTGNNQPQHF
cdr3_nt: TGTGCCAGCAGCTCGACAGGGAACAATCAGCCCCAGCATTTT

d_call: TRBD1
clone_size: few
j_call: TRBJ2-7
v_call: TRBV7-3
cdr3_aa: CASILDRGPSYEQYF
cdr3_nt: TGTGCCAGCATCCTTGACAGGGGCCCCTCTTACGAGCAGTACTTC

d_call: TRBD1
clone_size: once
j_call: TRBJ2-7
v_call: TRBV7-7
cdr3_aa: CASSLGTGTYEQYF
cdr3_nt: TGTGCTAGCAGCTTGGGGACAGGGACCTACGAGCAGTACTTC

d_call: .
clone_size: medium-sized
j_call: TRBJ1-2
v_call: TRBV6-1
cdr3_aa: CASSDAGAHGYGYTF
cdr3_nt: TGTGCCAGCAGTGACGCGGGGGCGCATGGCTATGGCTACACCTTC

d_call: .
clone_size: .
j_call: TRBJ1-4
v_call: TRBV7-9
cdr3_aa: CASSLGGAKNEKLFF
cdr3_nt: TGTGCCAGCAGCTTAGGCGGTGCAAAAAATGAAAAACTGTTTTTT

d_call: TRBD1
clone_size: .
j_call: TRBJ2-7
v_call: TRBV6-5
cdr3_aa: CASASGQGYEQYF
cdr3_nt: TGTGCCAGCGCTTCGGGACAGGGCTACGAGCAGTACTTC

d_call: .
clone_size: .
j_call: TRBJ1-1
v_call: TRBV4-2
cdr3_aa: CASSQEERNTEAFF
cdr3_nt: TGTGCCAGCAGCCAAGAGGAGAGGAACACTGAAGCTTTCTTT

d_call: .
clone_size: .
j_call: TRBJ2-4
v_call: TRBV9
cdr3_aa: CASSVDSGSGDIQYF
cdr3_nt: TGTGCCAGCAGCGTAGATTCCGGATCGGGAGACATTCAGTACTTC

d_call: .
clone_size: .
j_call: TRBJ2-2
v_call: TRBV5-4
cdr3_aa: CASPQPNTGELFF
cdr3_nt: TGTGCCAGCCCACAGCCGAACACCGGGGAGCTGTTTTTT

d_call: .
clone_size: .
j_call: TRBJ2-5
v_call: TRBV6-5
cdr3_aa: CASRYRQFQETQYF
cdr3_nt: TGTGCCAGCAGGTACAGACAGTTCCAAGAGACCCAGTACTTC

d_call: .
clone_size: .
j_call: TRBJ2-1
v_call: TRBV7-3
cdr3_aa: CASSLQGQASNEQFF
cdr3_nt: TGTGCCAGCAGCCTTCAGGGGCAAGCTTCCAATGAGCAGTTCTTC

d_call: TRBD1
clone_size: few
j_call: TRBJ2-4
v_call: TRBV9
cdr3_aa: CASSVGRLDRAAQNIQYF
cdr3_nt: TGTGCCAGCAGCGTAGGTAGGTTGGACAGGGCAGCACAAAACATTCAGTACTTC